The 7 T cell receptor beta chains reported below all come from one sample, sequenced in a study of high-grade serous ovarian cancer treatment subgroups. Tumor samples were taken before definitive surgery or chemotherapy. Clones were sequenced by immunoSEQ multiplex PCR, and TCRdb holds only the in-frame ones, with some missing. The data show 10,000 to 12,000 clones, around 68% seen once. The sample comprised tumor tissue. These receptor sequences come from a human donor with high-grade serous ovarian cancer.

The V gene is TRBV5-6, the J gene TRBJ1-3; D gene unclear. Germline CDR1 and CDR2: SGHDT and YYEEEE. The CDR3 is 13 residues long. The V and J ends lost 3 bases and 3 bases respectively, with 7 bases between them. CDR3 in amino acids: CASSSRSGNTIYF. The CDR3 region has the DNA TGTGCCAGCAGCTCCCGCAGTGGAAACACCATATATTTT.

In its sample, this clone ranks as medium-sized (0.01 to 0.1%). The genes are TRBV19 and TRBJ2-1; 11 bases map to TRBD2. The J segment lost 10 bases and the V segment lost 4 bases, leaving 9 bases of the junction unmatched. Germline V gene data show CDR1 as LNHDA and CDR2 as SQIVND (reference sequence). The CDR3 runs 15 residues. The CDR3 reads CASSKTSGSTQEQFF. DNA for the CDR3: TGTGCCAGTAGTAAAACTAGCGGGAGCACCCAGGAGCAGTTCTTC.

The CDR3 reads CASSIPPAVEAFF. The CDR3 DNA reads as TGTGCCAGTAGTATCCCTCCGGCCGTTGAAGCTTTCTTT. The chain has TRBV19 and TRBJ1-1; D remains ambiguous. The CDR3 contains 13 residues. Germline CDR1 and CDR2: LNHDA and SQIVND (reference sequence). Trimming cost V 3 bases and J 7 bases, with 12 bases left between them.

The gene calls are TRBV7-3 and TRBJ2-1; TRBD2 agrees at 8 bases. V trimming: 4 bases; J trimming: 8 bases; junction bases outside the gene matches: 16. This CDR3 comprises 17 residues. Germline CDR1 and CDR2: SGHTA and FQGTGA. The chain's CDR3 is CASSSSGLAYVYDEQFF. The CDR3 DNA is TGTGCCAGCAGCTCTTCCGGACTAGCCTACGTTTACGATGAGCAGTTCTTC.

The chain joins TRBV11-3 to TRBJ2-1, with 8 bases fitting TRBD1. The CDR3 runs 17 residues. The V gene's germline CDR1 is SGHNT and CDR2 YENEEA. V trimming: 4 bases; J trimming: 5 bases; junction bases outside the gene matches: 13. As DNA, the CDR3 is TGTGCCAGCAGCTCTCCCCTTCAGGGGGCTGGTGACAATGAGCAGTTCTTC. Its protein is CASSSPLQGAGDNEQFF. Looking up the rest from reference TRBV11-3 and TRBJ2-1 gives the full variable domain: EAGVVQSPRYKIIEKKQPVAFWCNPISGHNTLYWYLQNLGQGPELLIRYENEEAVDDSQLPKDRFSAERLKGVDSTLKIQPAELGDSAVYLCASSSPLQGAGDNEQFFGPGTRLTVL.

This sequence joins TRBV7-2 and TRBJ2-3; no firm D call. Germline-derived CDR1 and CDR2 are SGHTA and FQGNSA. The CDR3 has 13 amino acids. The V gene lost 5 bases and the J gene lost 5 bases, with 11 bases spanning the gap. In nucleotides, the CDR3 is TGTGCCAGCAGCAAACGGGCAGAAGATACGCAGTATTTT. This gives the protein CASSKRAEDTQYF.

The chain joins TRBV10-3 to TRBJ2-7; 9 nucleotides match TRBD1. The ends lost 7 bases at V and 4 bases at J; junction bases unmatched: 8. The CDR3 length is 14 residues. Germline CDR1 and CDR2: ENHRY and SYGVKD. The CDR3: CAITSGTGPYEQYF. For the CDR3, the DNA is TGTGCCATCACTTCCGGGACAGGGCCTTACGAGCAGTACTTC.